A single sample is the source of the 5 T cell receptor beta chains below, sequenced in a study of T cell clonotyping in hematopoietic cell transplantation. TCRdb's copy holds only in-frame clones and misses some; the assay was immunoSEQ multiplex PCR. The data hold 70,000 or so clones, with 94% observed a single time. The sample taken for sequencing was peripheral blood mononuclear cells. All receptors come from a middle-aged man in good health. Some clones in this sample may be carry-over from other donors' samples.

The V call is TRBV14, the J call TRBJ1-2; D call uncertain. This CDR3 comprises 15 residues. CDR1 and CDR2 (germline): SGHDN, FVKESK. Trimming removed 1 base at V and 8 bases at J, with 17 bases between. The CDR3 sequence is CASSQGISAALGYTF. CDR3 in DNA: TGTGCCAGCAGCCAAGGTATATCGGCTGCCCTAGGCTACACCTTC.

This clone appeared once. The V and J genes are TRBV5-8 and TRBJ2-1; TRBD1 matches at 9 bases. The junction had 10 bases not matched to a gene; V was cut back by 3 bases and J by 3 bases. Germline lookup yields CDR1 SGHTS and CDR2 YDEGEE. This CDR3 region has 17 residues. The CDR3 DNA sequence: TGTGCCAGCAGCTGGGGGGATGGACAGGGGATCTACAATGAGCAGTTCTTC. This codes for CASSWGDGQGIYNEQFF.

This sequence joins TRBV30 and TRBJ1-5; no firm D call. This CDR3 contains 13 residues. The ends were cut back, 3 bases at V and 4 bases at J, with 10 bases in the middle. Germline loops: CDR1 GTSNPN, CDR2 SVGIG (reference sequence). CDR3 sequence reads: CAWRHQANQPQHF. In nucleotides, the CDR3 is TGTGCCTGGAGACACCAAGCGAATCAGCCCCAGCATTTT.

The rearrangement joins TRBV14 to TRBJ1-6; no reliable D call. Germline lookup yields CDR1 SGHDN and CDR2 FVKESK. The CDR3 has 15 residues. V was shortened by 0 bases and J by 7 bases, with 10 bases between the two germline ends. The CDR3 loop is CASSQDTGHNSPLHF. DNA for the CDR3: TGTGCCAGCAGCCAAGATACCGGTCACAATTCACCCCTCCACTTT.

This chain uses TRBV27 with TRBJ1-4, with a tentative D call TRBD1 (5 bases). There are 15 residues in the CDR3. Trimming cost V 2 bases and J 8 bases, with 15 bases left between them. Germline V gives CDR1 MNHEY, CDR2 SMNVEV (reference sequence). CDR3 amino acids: CASSLLGIWDEKLFF. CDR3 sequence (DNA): TGTGCCAGCAGTTTACTCGGGATCTGGGACGAAAAACTGTTTTTT.